Listed below are T cell receptor beta chains from one sample, sequenced in a study of blood T cell repertoires in COVID-19. The repertoire was sequenced with immunoSEQ multiplex PCR; TCRdb's copy has only in-frame clones and lacks some. The table lists around 200,000 clones, 85% to 90% of them singletons. The sequencing sample was made of PBMCs or T cells enriched from blood (not recorded which). The origin of the receptors is a man aged 35 to 55 who had recovered from COVID-19. Both conserved end residues are part of each CDR3. A D gene is named only where the DNA matches it firmly. Clone size is shown for a subset of rows, as once, few, many or a class of expanded clone.

TRBJ2-2	TRBV6-6	once	-	15	TGTGCCAGCAGTCTCTTTGGGGGGTTCACCGGGGAGCTGTTTTTT	CASSLFGGFTGELFF
TRBJ2-1	TRBV5-4	once	-	14	TGTGCCAGCAGCTTCAAGGGGGTGGGGAATGAGCAGTTCTTC	CASSFKGVGNEQFF
TRBJ2-7	TRBV11-2	few	-	16	TGTGCCAGCAGCTCAGAGGGGCCGACGAGCTCCTACGAGCAGTACTTC	CASSSEGPTSSYEQYF
TRBJ2-7	TRBV5-6	-	-	13	TGTGCCAGCAGCCTGAGGTCTTCTTGGGAGCAGTACTTC	CASSLRSSWEQYF
TRBJ2-2	TRBV10-1	-	-	15	TGCGCCAGCAGTGAGTCTCGAACACCGCCCGGGGAGCTGTTTTTT	CASSESRTPPGELFF
TRBJ2-2	TRBV5-1	-	-	14	TGCGCCAGCAGCTTGTTGGTACGGGAGGGGGAGCTGTTTTTT	CASSLLVREGELFF
TRBJ1-2	TRBV7-2	-	TRBD1	14	TGTGCCAGCAGCCCCGCCAGGGGGGCCTATGGCTACACCTTC	CASSPARGAYGYTF
TRBJ1-5	TRBV12-3/TRBV12-4	-	-	13	TGTGCCAGCAGTCCCGACCCCGGGCAGCCCCAGCATTTT	CASSPDPGQPQHF
TRBJ1-4	TRBV11-1	-	-	14	TGTGCCAGCAGCTTAGTGAGCGATGGTGAAAAACTGTTTTTT	CASSLVSDGEKLFF
TRBJ1-6	TRBV5-1	-	TRBD1	13	TGCGCCAGCAGCTCCGACAGGGGGTCACCCCTCCACTTT	CASSSDRGSPLHF
TRBJ2-3	TRBV3-1/TRBV3-2	-	TRBD2	13	TGTGCCAGCAGGGGCGGGAGTAGAGATACGCAGTATTTT	CASRGGSRDTQYF
TRBJ1-6	TRBV6-1	-	-	18	TGTGCCAGCAGTGGCACCGGGGGTGCGGGTTCCTATAATTCACCCCTCCACTTT	CASSGTGGAGSYNSPLHF
TRBJ2-2	TRBV29-1	once	-	12	TGCAGCGTTCCCCTCAACACCGGGGAGCTGTTTTTT	CSVPLNTGELFF
TRBJ2-3	TRBV7-3	-	-	15	TGTGCCAGCAGCTTATCGGGGTGGGGCACAGATACGCAGTATTTT	CASSLSGWGTDTQYF
TRBJ2-3	TRBV13	once	-	13	TGTGCCAGCAGCCCCCCTAGGGGGGATACGCAGTATTTT	CASSPPRGDTQYF
TRBJ2-7	TRBV11-1	-	TRBD1	14	TGTGCCAGCACCGGGACAGGTACCTCCTACGAGCAGTACTTC	CASTGTGTSYEQYF
TRBJ2-7	TRBV19	-	TRBD1	15	TGTGCCAGTAGTACCCGGACAGGGCTGGGATACGAGCAGTACTTC	CASSTRTGLGYEQYF
TRBJ2-7	TRBV7-3	few	TRBD1	15	TGTGCCAGCAGCTTAACGGGGGACAGGGGTTACGAGCAGTACTTC	CASSLTGDRGYEQYF
TRBJ1-1	TRBV2	-	-	14	TGTGCCAGCAGTGAAACAGGGCTGAACACTGAAGCTTTCTTT	CASSETGLNTEAFF
TRBJ1-6	TRBV6-1	few	-	13	TGTGCCAGCAGTGAACAGGATAATTCACCCCTCCACTTT	CASSEQDNSPLHF
TRBJ1-4	TRBV2	-	-	14	TGTGCCAGCATGGGGAACAGGGAGGGTGAAAAACTGTTTTTT	CASMGNREGEKLFF